The 13 T cell receptor beta chains listed next were all sequenced from one sample in a study of blood T cells in healthy people across ages. Through a sample-barcoded 5' primer and a J-beta primer mix, a second PCR was run for roughly 6 to 11 cycles. TCRdb redid the calling of the 5' RACE reads with MiXCR, one entry per CDR3 protein. The repertoire holds some 730,000 distinct CDR3 sequences, about a fifth seen once, with around a fifth in the top ten. The sample consisted of blood. Receptors originate from a man in his sixties or seventies in good health.

The chain is built from TRBV29-1 and TRBJ2-1; no firm D call. The CDR3 extends over 11 amino acids. Germline V gene data show CDR1 as SQVTM and CDR2 as ANQGSEA. V lost 2 bases and J 15 bases, leaving 14 bases between the germline ends. DNA of the CDR3: TGCAGCGTTGAACGGACCTCCACTCCGTTCTTC. This gives the protein CSVERTSTPFF.

This sequence joins TRBV7-2 and TRBJ2-3; no definite D call. Trimming removed 5 bases from V and 6 bases from J, with 12 bases in between. Germline V gene sequence: CDR1 SGHTA, CDR2 FQGNSA. The CDR3 extends over 13 amino acids. The CDR3: CASSGVWADTQYF. CDR3 bases: TGTGCCAGCAGCGGAGTGTGGGCGGATACGCAGTATTTT. The whole variable domain, remainder taken from reference TRBV7-2 and TRBJ2-3, is GAGVSQSPSNKVTEKGKDVELRCDPISGHTALYWYRQSLGQGLEFLIYFQGNSAPDKSGLPSDRFSAERTGGSVSTLTIQRTQQEDSAVYLCASSGVWADTQYFGPGTRLTVL.

The V gene is TRBV5-1, the J gene TRBJ2-2; maybe TRBD1 (6 bases). Per germline, CDR1 SGHRS and CDR2 YFSETQ. V was pared by 9 bases and J by 2 bases, with 17 bases between. The CDR3 sequence is 15 residues long. The CDR3 coding sequence is TGCGCCACCTCCAGGGGCGGAGATAACACCGGGGAGCTGTTTTTT. Its translation: CATSRGGDNTGELFF.

The rearrangement uses TRBV5-1 and TRBJ1-1, with 7 positions matching TRBD1. The CDR3 loop spans 14 amino acids. Germline values: CDR1 SGHRS, CDR2 YFSETQ. The V and J ends lost 4 bases and 7 bases, in that order; junction bases with no gene match: 10. The CDR3, as DNA: TGCGCCAGCAGCGTGACAGGGAGCAATCGTGAAGCTTTCTTT. This gives the protein CASSVTGSNREAFF.

There are many counts of this clonotype. The chain couples TRBV25-1 to TRBJ2-5; D may be TRBD1 (6 bases). Per the germline V gene, CDR1 is MGHDK and CDR2 is SYGVNS. This CDR3 has 13 residues. The V gene lost 3 bases and the J gene lost 3 bases, with 8 bases spanning the gap. CDR3 nucleotide sequence: TGTGCCAGCAGTGACAGGGGCGAAGAGACCCAGTACTTC. Amino acid sequence: CASSDRGEETQYF.

The chain combines TRBV29-1 with TRBJ1-5; perhaps TRBD1 as D (6 bases). Germline CDR1 SQVTM, CDR2 ANQGSEA. This CDR3 comprises 13 residues. CDR3 sequence (DNA): TGCACCACCGAGGACAGACCCTATCAGCCCCAGCATTTT. It is translated as CTTEDRPYQPQHF.

The chain uses TRBV10-3 and TRBJ2-3; weak D call: TRBD1 (6 bases). This CDR3 spans 15 amino acids. Germline V lookup: CDR1 ENHRY, CDR2 SYGVKD. V was trimmed by 6 bases and J by 0 bases, leaving 13 bases between them. CDR3 bases: TGTGCCATCAGCAAAGGGACACAGAGCACAGATACGCAGTATTTT. Translating gives CAISKGTQSTDTQYF.

This clonotype was observed a few times. This may stem from a read error, because a much larger clone lies one nucleotide away. This chain joins TRBV6-6 and TRBJ2-5, with 14 bases that match TRBD2. The CDR3 loop spans 16 amino acids. Unmatched junction bases numbered 5, after V lost 6 bases and J lost 2 bases. The germline V gene has CDR1 MNHNY and CDR2 SVGAGI (reference sequence). The CDR3 DNA sequence: TGTGCCAGCAGCTTAGGGACTAGCGGGAGACAAGAGACCCAGTACTTC. It encodes CASSLGTSGRQETQYF.

This clonotype has more than one count but fewer than ten. The junction departs from germline at one end; a sequencing error may be responsible. This CDR3 is CAISESARATGELFF. The CDR3 DNA is TGTGCCATCAGTGAGTCGGCACGGGCCACCGGGGAGCTGTTTTTC. The genes are TRBV10-3 and TRBJ2-2; D may be TRBD2 (5 bases). The germline gives CDR1 ENHRY, CDR2 SYGVKD. The CDR3 has 15 amino acids.

The chain joins TRBV6-2 or TRBV6-3 to TRBJ2-1; tentative D call: TRBD2 (6 bases). The CDR3 has 17 amino acids. Trimming removed 0 bases at V and 5 bases at J, with 17 bases between. From germline, CDR1 is MNHEY and CDR2 SVGEGT. The CDR3 coding sequence is TGTGCCAGCAGTTACTCCTGGGTACGGGAGAGGGACAATGAGCAGTTCTTC. Its translation is CASSYSWVRERDNEQFF.

In this sample, this clonotype turned up a few times. J is TRBJ2-3 and V is TRBV11-2, with 9 bases lining up with TRBD2. The germline CDR1 and CDR2 sequences are SGHAT and FQNNGV. V lost 2 bases, J lost 0 bases, and 9 bases stayed unmatched. This CDR3 is built from 18 residues. CDR3 DNA: TGTGCCAGCAGCTTACGGGCTAGCGGGGAGCCTAGCACAGATACGCAGTATTTT. Encoded protein: CASSLRASGEPSTDTQYF.

There are many counts of this clonotype. V gene TRBV12-3 or TRBV12-4 combines with J gene TRBJ2-1; D not certain. Between the trimmed V and J ends, which lost 1 base and 1 base, there was a span of 2 bases. The CDR3 totals 13 residues. In DNA, the CDR3 is TGTGCCAGCAGTTTAGTATCCTACAATGAGCAGTTCTTC. This gives the protein CASSLVSYNEQFF.

As to this clonotype: A clone one base away is much larger, so this may be a read error. CDR3 residues: CANSLVVTEAFF. The CDR3 nucleotides read TGTGCCAACAGCTTAGTTGTCACTGAAGCTTTCTTT. The rearrangement joins TRBV7-6 to TRBJ1-1; D not certain. The CDR3 spans 12 residues. Germline V lookup: CDR1 SGHVS, CDR2 FNYEAQ.